Reported below is one TCR beta chain. Study processing details: Amplification with reference gene primers provided the estimates of nucleated cell counts. Repertoires were generated with immunoSEQ multiplex PCR, while TCRdb's copy carries only in-frame clones and drops some. From that table come the V and J calls and clone size; the DNA was used to work out D and trimming. Of some 200,000 clones listed, about 88% are singletons. The V and J ends lost 1 base and 5 bases, in that order; junction bases with no gene match: 6. The CDR3 runs 15 residues. The germline V gene has CDR1 SGHTA and CDR2 FQGTGA. Enrolled during active infection, Seattle patients were then followed longitudinally. The data were taken from a study of blood T cell repertoires in COVID-19. In the study overall: Both acute and convalescent COVID-19 samples were obtained from the United States, Italy and Spain.

The clonotype comes from a middle-aged man with COVID-19, enrolled during active disease. Sequenced input: peripheral blood. This chain uses TRBV7-3 with TRBJ2-5; 8 bases are a match to TRBD2. The CDR3 nucleotides are TGTGCCAGCAGCTTAAACGGCGGGGGGACGGAGACCCAGTACTTC. As protein: CASSLNGGGTETQYF.